The entry below describes one TCR beta chain. Its target is not known. These data belong to a study of cytomegalovirus exposure and HLA in healthy donors. Overall study results and limits: Cytomegalovirus-associated TCR beta chains were listed, numbering around 150. Later work showed greater clonal expansion in HLA-associated TCR beta chains than in equally common others.

The PCR was carried out with 60 Vbeta primers and 13 Jbeta primers. The repertoire was sequenced with immunoSEQ multiplex PCR; TCRdb's copy has only in-frame clones and lacks some. In the table there are fewer than 40,000 clones, about four fifths of which are singletons. The sequence was collected from a woman between 40 and 55 years old in good health and CMV-seronegative. What was sequenced was PBMCs.

The CDR3 DNA reads as TGCGCCAGCAGCCATTCACAGGGGGCTGGGGCCAACGTCCTGACTTTC. This translates into CASSHSQGAGANVLTF. The chain joins TRBV4-1 to TRBJ2-6, with 8 bases identical to TRBD1. The V gene's germline CDR1 is MGHRA and CDR2 YSYEKL. This CDR3 spans 16 amino acids. Trimming at V came to 3 bases and at J to 2 bases, leaving 3 bases not matched to a gene.